This T cell receptor beta chain stems from a study of blood T cell repertoires in COVID-19. Study at large: Samples came from the United States, Italy and Spain, spanning acute and convalescent COVID-19.

The length of the CDR3 is 11 residues. The V and J ends lost 0 bases and 13 bases respectively, with 6 bases between them. Germline values: CDR1 KGHSH, CDR2 LQKENI. Per the authors' pipeline: Estimation of nucleated cell counts relied on the amplification of reference gene primers. Repertoires were generated with immunoSEQ multiplex PCR, while TCRdb's copy carries only in-frame clones and drops some. Clone size and the V and J calls come from that table; the DNA yielded D and trimming. The table lists around 300,000 clones, 85% of them singletons. The receptor's source is a human donor in a cohort sampled during active COVID-19. The sequenced sample was peripheral blood. The chain employs TRBV18 and TRBJ2-2; tentative D call: TRBD1 (5 bases). The CDR3 bases are TGTGCCAGCTCACCACCGGGGCGGCTGTTTTTT. It is translated as CASSPPGRLFF.